A selection of T cell receptor beta chains follows, all from one sample in a study of response to subunit inactivated influenza vaccine. TCRdb independently ran MiXCR on the RT-PCR reads; one entry per CDR3 protein. The sample has a few hundred thousand distinct CDR3 sequences, approximately 20% seen once. Here the sequenced sample was PBMCs from blood, taken about 19 months after vaccination. These receptors all stem from a man in his fifties or sixties who received an inactivated influenza vaccine. Each CDR3 is given with its conserved first and last residue. D genes are given only for firm matches. Size values are once, few and many counts, or a class for expanded clones, and some rows have none.

v_call: TRBV3-1; d_call: NA; clone_size: NA; j_call: TRBJ2-2; cdr3_nt: TGTGCCAGCAGCCAAGTGAGCACCGGGGAGCTGTTTTTT; cdr3_aa: CASSQVSTGELFF
v_call: TRBV14; d_call: NA; clone_size: NA; j_call: TRBJ2-1; cdr3_nt: TGTGCCAGCAGCCAATTCGGGGGACCGGCGGACAATGAGCAGTTCTTC; cdr3_aa: CASSQFGGPADNEQFF
v_call: TRBV5-1; d_call: TRBD2; clone_size: many; j_call: TRBJ2-3; cdr3_nt: TGCGCCAGCAGCCCGGTTGGCGGGAGAAGTGCAGATACGCAGTATTTT; cdr3_aa: CASSPVGGRSADTQYF
v_call: TRBV7-2; d_call: NA; clone_size: few; j_call: TRBJ1-4; cdr3_nt: TGTGCCAGCAGCCGGACGGGGGCTGCGAAACTGTTTTTT; cdr3_aa: CASSRTGAAKLFF
v_call: TRBV7-2; d_call: TRBD1; clone_size: NA; j_call: TRBJ1-2; cdr3_nt: TGTGCCAGCAGCTTCTTCGGACAGGGGGACTATGGCTACACCTTC; cdr3_aa: CASSFFGQGDYGYTF
v_call: TRBV20-1; d_call: NA; clone_size: NA; j_call: TRBJ1-6; cdr3_nt: TGCAGTGCCCAGATCAGGAGCTCCTATAATTCACCCCTCCACTTT; cdr3_aa: CSAQIRSSYNSPLHF
v_call: TRBV11-2; d_call: TRBD1; clone_size: many; j_call: TRBJ1-2; cdr3_nt: TGTGCCAGCAGCTTACTGAGGGGGCGCACAGACTATGGCTACACCTTC; cdr3_aa: CASSLLRGRTDYGYTF
v_call: TRBV2; d_call: TRBD1; clone_size: many; j_call: TRBJ2-3; cdr3_nt: TGTGCCAGCAGCCGGGACAGGGGTTCTGATACGCAGTATTTT; cdr3_aa: CASSRDRGSDTQYF
v_call: TRBV11-2; d_call: NA; clone_size: NA; j_call: TRBJ2-7; cdr3_nt: TGTGCCAGCAGCTTCAACTTATTTACATTTTCCTACGAGCAGTACTTC; cdr3_aa: CASSFNLFTFSYEQYF
v_call: TRBV6-1; d_call: NA; clone_size: few; j_call: TRBJ1-2; cdr3_nt: TGTGCCAGCAACCCTTATTTGGAAGCTAACTATGGCTACACCTTC; cdr3_aa: CASNPYLEANYGYTF
v_call: TRBV7-6; d_call: NA; clone_size: many; j_call: TRBJ2-5; cdr3_nt: TGTGCCAGCAGCTTATTGGGAACCGGAGGGGAGACCCAGTACTTC; cdr3_aa: CASSLLGTGGETQYF
v_call: TRBV29-1; d_call: TRBD2; clone_size: NA; j_call: TRBJ2-1; cdr3_nt: TGCAGGGCGGGGGACTCCTACAATGAGCAGTTCTTC; cdr3_aa: CRAGDSYNEQFF
v_call: TRBV29-1; d_call: NA; clone_size: NA; j_call: TRBJ2-2; cdr3_nt: TGCAGCGTTGAAGAAGGTGGCACGAACACCGGGGAGCTGTTTTTT; cdr3_aa: CSVEEGGTNTGELFF
v_call: TRBV20-1; d_call: TRBD1; clone_size: few; j_call: TRBJ2-7; cdr3_nt: TGCAGTGCGCGGGCGACAGGGCGGCCCTACGAGCAGTACTTC; cdr3_aa: CSARATGRPYEQYF
v_call: TRBV12-3/TRBV12-4; d_call: NA; clone_size: few; j_call: TRBJ1-3; cdr3_nt: TGTGCCAGCAGTCGAGGGGATTGGGGAAACACCATATATTTT; cdr3_aa: CASSRGDWGNTIYF
v_call: TRBV7-2; d_call: NA; clone_size: many; j_call: TRBJ1-5; cdr3_nt: TGTGCCAGCAGCTTAGTTGGATCCGATCAGCCCCAGCATTTT; cdr3_aa: CASSLVGSDQPQHF
v_call: TRBV4-3; d_call: NA; clone_size: NA; j_call: TRBJ2-2; cdr3_nt: TGCGCCAGCAGCCAAACGGCATACACCGGGGAGCTGTTTTTT; cdr3_aa: CASSQTAYTGELFF
v_call: TRBV12-3/TRBV12-4; d_call: TRBD2; clone_size: few; j_call: TRBJ2-3; cdr3_nt: TGTGCCAGCAGTTTAGCTAGCGGGGGAACGGGAGATACGCAGTATTTT; cdr3_aa: CASSLASGGTGDTQYF
v_call: TRBV12-3/TRBV12-4; d_call: NA; clone_size: NA; j_call: TRBJ2-2; cdr3_nt: TGTGCCAGCAGTTTCCAGGGGAGCACCGGGGAGCTGTTTTTT; cdr3_aa: CASSFQGSTGELFF
v_call: TRBV3-1; d_call: NA; clone_size: NA; j_call: TRBJ2-7; cdr3_nt: TGTGCCAGCAGCCAGGGTATCTACGAGCAGTACTTC; cdr3_aa: CASSQGIYEQYF
v_call: TRBV3-1; d_call: TRBD1; clone_size: few; j_call: TRBJ1-2; cdr3_nt: TGTGCCAGCAGCCAAGATTTCGGCAGGGGGGGCTATGGCTACACCTTC; cdr3_aa: CASSQDFGRGGYGYTF
v_call: TRBV6-1; d_call: NA; clone_size: few; j_call: TRBJ1-1; cdr3_nt: TGTGCCAGCAGTGAATGGTTCGCAGGGCCTGGCACTGAAGCTTTCTTT; cdr3_aa: CASSEWFAGPGTEAFF
v_call: TRBV18; d_call: TRBD2; clone_size: NA; j_call: TRBJ2-5; cdr3_nt: TGTGCCAGCTCAGTAGCGGGGGTCCAAGAGACCCAGTACTTC; cdr3_aa: CASSVAGVQETQYF
v_call: TRBV27; d_call: NA; clone_size: many; j_call: TRBJ1-2; cdr3_nt: TGTGCCAGCAGTTTAGGGCTGACATATGGCTACACCTTC; cdr3_aa: CASSLGLTYGYTF
v_call: TRBV6-2/TRBV6-3; d_call: NA; clone_size: few; j_call: TRBJ2-7; cdr3_nt: TGTGCCAGCAGTTACCCCCGCTTGACAGGCCACTACGAGCAGTACTTC; cdr3_aa: CASSYPRLTGHYEQYF
v_call: TRBV5-1; d_call: NA; clone_size: many; j_call: TRBJ1-4; cdr3_nt: TGCGCCAGCAGTTCCCTGGAGGGCCCCTCAACTAATGAAAAACTGTTTTTT; cdr3_aa: CASSSLEGPSTNEKLFF